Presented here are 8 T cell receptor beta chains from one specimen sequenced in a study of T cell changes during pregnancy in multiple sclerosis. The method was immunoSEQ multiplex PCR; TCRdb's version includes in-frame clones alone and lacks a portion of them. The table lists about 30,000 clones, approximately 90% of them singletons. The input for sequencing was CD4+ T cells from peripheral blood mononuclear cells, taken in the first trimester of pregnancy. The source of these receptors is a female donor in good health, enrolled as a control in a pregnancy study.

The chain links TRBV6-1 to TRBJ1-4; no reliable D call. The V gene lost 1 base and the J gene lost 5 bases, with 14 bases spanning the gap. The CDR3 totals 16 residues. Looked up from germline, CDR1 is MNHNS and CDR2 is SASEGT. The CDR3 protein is CASSEVWGGENEKLFF. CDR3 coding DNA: TGTGCCAGCAGTGAAGTCTGGGGTGGGGAGAATGAAAAACTGTTTTTT.

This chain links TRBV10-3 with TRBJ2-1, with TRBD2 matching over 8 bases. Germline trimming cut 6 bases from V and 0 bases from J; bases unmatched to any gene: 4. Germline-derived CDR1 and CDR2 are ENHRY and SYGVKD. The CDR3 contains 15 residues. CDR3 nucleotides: TGTGCCATCAGAGAAAGCGGGAGCTCCTACAATGAGCAGTTCTTC. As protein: CAIRESGSSYNEQFF.

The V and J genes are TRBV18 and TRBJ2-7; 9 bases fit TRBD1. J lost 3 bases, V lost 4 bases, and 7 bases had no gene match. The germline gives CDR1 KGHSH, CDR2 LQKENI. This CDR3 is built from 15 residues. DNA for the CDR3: TGTGCCAGCTCACGGGGACAGGGAGCCGGCTACGAGCAGTACTTC. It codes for CASSRGQGAGYEQYF.

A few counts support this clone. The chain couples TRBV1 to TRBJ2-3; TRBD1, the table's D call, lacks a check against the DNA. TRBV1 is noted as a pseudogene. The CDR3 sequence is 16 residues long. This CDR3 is CTSSQVGAMSIDTQYF. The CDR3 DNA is TGCACCAGCAGCCAAGTGGGGGCGATGAGTATAGATACGCAGTATTTT.

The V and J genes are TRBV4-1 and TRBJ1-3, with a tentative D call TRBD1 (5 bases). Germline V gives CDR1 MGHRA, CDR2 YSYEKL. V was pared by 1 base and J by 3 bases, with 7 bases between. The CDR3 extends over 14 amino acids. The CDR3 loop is CASSQVGGGNTIYF. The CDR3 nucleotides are TGCGCCAGCAGCCAAGTGGGGGGTGGAAACACCATATATTTT.

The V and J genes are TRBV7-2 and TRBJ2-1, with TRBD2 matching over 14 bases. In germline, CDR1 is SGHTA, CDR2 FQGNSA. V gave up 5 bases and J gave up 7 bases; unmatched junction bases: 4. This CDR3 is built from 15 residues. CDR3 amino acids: CASSRGLAGGNEQFF. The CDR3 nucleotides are TGTGCCAGCAGCCGAGGACTAGCGGGAGGTAATGAGCAGTTCTTC.

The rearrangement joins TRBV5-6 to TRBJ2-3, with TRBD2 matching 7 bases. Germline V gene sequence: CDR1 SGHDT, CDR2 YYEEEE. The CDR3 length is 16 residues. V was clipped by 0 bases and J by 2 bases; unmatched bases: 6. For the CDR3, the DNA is TGTGCCAGCAGCTTGGCAGCGGGACTAACCACAGATACGCAGTATTTT. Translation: CASSLAAGLTTDTQYF.

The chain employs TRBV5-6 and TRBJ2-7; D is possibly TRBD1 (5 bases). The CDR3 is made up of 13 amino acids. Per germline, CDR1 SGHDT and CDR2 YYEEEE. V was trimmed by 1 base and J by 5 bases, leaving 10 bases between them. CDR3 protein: CASSLSGRNEQYF. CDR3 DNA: TGTGCCAGCAGCTTGTCAGGGCGGAACGAGCAGTACTTC.